The rows below give T cell receptor beta chains drawn from one sample of a study of blood T cell repertoires in COVID-19. Sequencing used immunoSEQ multiplex PCR; TCRdb keeps in-frame clones, though not all of them. This table holds around 310,000 clones, roughly 90% found once. Sequencing input: peripheral blood. These receptors came from a woman aged 45-65 years with active or convalescent COVID-19. Each CDR3 is given with its conserved first and last residue. Each record gives: J gene, clone size, V gene, D gene, CDR3 DNA, CDR3 protein. D genes are given only for firm matches. Not all rows give a size; the values are once, few, many and, for expanded clones, a class.

>TRBJ1-2|NA|TRBV28|NA
TGTGCCAGCAGTATTCGGGGGTTCGGGGGCTACACCTTC
CASSIRGFGGYTF
>TRBJ2-7|NA|TRBV3-1/TRBV3-2|NA
TGTGCCAGCAGCCCGCGGGCCTCCTACGAGCAGTACTTC
CASSPRASYEQYF
>TRBJ1-4|NA|TRBV5-1|NA
TGCGCCAGCAGCGCCGAAATACGAGCAACTAATGAAAAACTGTTTTTT
CASSAEIRATNEKLFF
>TRBJ2-5|many|TRBV5-1|TRBD2
TGCGCCAGCAGCACTTCTAGCGGGGGGGAGACCCAGTACTTC
CASSTSSGGETQYF
>TRBJ1-3|NA|TRBV7-2|TRBD1
TGTGCCAGCAGCACCCGCGGACAGGACGGAAACACCATATATTTT
CASSTRGQDGNTIYF
>TRBJ2-3|NA|TRBV7-2|TRBD1
TGTGCCAGCAGCTTACCCCCCGGGACAGGGGGCGAATATACGCAGTATTTT
CASSLPPGTGGEYTQYF
>TRBJ2-1|NA|TRBV7-3|NA
TGTGCCAGCAGCTTAACCCGGACTTCCTCTCAGTTCTTC
CASSLTRTSSQFF
>TRBJ1-5|NA|TRBV7-2|NA
TGTGCCAGCAGCTTAGCCCCGAGCAATCAGCCCCAGCATTTT
CASSLAPSNQPQHF
>TRBJ1-5|NA|TRBV27|NA
TGTGCCAGCAGTTTGGCGGGGGGGCGGAATCAGCCCCAGCATTTT
CASSLAGGRNQPQHF
>TRBJ1-1|NA|TRBV19|NA
TGTGCCAGTAGTAGGCACCGAGGACAGATCAAATTGAACACTGAAGCTTTCTTT
CASSRHRGQIKLNTEAFF
>TRBJ2-1|NA|TRBV5-6|TRBD2
TGTGCCAGCAGTCTAGCGGTCGAGCAGTTCTTC
CASSLAVEQFF
>TRBJ2-7|NA|TRBV4-1|TRBD1
TGCGCCAGCAGCTGGCCAGGACAGGGTTCCGACGAGCAGTACTTC
CASSWPGQGSDEQYF
>TRBJ1-4|NA|TRBV4-2|TRBD1
TGTGCCAGCAGCCTCGCAAGCACAGGGGTGGGGGAAAAACTGTTTTTT
CASSLASTGVGEKLFF
>TRBJ1-5|NA|TRBV18|NA
TGTGCCAGCTCACCTCCCCTTCAGGGTAATCAGCCCCAGCATTTT
CASSPPLQGNQPQHF
>TRBJ2-1|NA|TRBV6-6|TRBD2
TGTGCCAGCAGTCCTAGCGGGGGGGCCAATGAGCAGTTCTTC
CASSPSGGANEQFF
>TRBJ1-4|NA|TRBV19|NA
TGTGCCAGTAGTAGTCAAAGTCGTCTGGGAGGTGAAAAACTGTTTTTT
CASSSQSRLGGEKLFF
>TRBJ1-5|NA|TRBV6-2/TRBV6-3|TRBD1
TGTGCCAGCAGTTCCAGGGGGTATAGCAATCAGCCCCAGCATTTT
CASSSRGYSNQPQHF
>TRBJ2-3|NA|TRBV11-3|NA
TGTGCCAGCAGCTTAGGCGGGCCGGGAGATACGCAGTATTTT
CASSLGGPGDTQYF
>TRBJ2-7|once|TRBV5-4|NA
TGTGCCAGCAGCTTGGCCCCCGGGGGTGCAGGCCCCTCCTACGAGCAGTACTTC
CASSLAPGGAGPSYEQYF
>TRBJ2-2|NA|TRBV29-1|NA
TGCAGCGTTGCGCCTGGGACTGACACCGGGGAGCTGTTTTTT
CSVAPGTDTGELFF
>TRBJ2-1|once|TRBV9|NA
TGTGCCAGCCCCGCAGAGGGGGTTTCCTACAATGAGCAGTTCTTC
CASPAEGVSYNEQFF
>TRBJ2-5|NA|TRBV3-1/TRBV3-2|NA
TGTGCCAGCAGCAAGACGGGACTTCAGCGGGAGACCCAGTACTTC
CASSKTGLQRETQYF
>TRBJ2-1|NA|TRBV6-2/TRBV6-3|TRBD2
TGTGCCAGCAGCAAAATACGCGACCTAGCGGGGGTGAATGAGCAGTTCTTC
CASSKIRDLAGVNEQFF
>TRBJ2-5|NA|TRBV24-1|NA
TGTGCCACCAGCTACCCGACAGGTGGCCCTGAGGAGACCCAGTACTTC
CATSYPTGGPEETQYF
>TRBJ1-2|NA|TRBV7-2|TRBD1
TGTGCCAGCAGCTTCGGGACAGGCAACTATGGCTACACCTTC
CASSFGTGNYGYTF
>TRBJ2-3|once|TRBV4-1|NA
TGCGCCAGCAGCCAAGAGGGGGGGCAGGCAGATACGCAGTATTTT
CASSQEGGQADTQYF
>TRBJ2-4|NA|TRBV6-2/TRBV6-3|TRBD1
TGTGCCAGCAGTTCCCTGCGACAGGGGTATATTCAGTACTTC
CASSSLRQGYIQYF
>TRBJ2-3|NA|TRBV10-1|TRBD2
TGCGCCAGCAGTGAGAGGCTAGCGGGAGTGGTTACGCAGTATTTT
CASSERLAGVVTQYF
>TRBJ2-3|NA|TRBV5-4|NA
TGTGCCAGCAGCCCCCCCAGGGGAAGTGGGACAGATACGCAGTATTTT
CASSPPRGSGTDTQYF
>TRBJ1-1|NA|TRBV11-3|NA
TGTGCCAGCAGCTTATTGGACAGTCTAGACACTGAAGCTTTCTTT
CASSLLDSLDTEAFF
>TRBJ2-3|NA|TRBV5-1|TRBD1
TGCGCCAGCAGCTGGCCTCTGACAGGGGGAAGCACAGATACGCAGTATTTT
CASSWPLTGGSTDTQYF
>TRBJ1-3|NA|TRBV29-1|NA
TGCAGCGTTGGATTATCCGGTGGAAACACCATATATTTT
CSVGLSGGNTIYF
>TRBJ1-1|NA|TRBV7-9|NA
TGTGCCAGTGAGGGGGGGGCGCCCCCTGAAGCTTTCTTT
CASEGGAPPEAFF
>TRBJ1-2|NA|TRBV18|NA
TGTGCCAGCTCACTCTCTAGATCAGAGGTTTTTAACTATGGCTACACCTTC
CASSLSRSEVFNYGYTF
>TRBJ2-4|NA|TRBV3-1/TRBV3-2|NA
TGTGCCAGCAGCCAAGAAGGAGGGACCAAAAACATTCAGTACTTC
CASSQEGGTKNIQYF
>TRBJ2-7|once|TRBV6-5|TRBD2
TGTGCCAGCATACCCGGGACTAGCGGGACTTACGAGCAGTACTTC
CASIPGTSGTYEQYF
>TRBJ1-1|NA|TRBV19|NA
TGTGCCAGTAGACAAACAGGGTCCGCTGAAGCTTTCTTT
CASRQTGSAEAFF
>TRBJ1-1|NA|TRBV27|TRBD1
TGTGCCAGCAGTTTATCCGCCCGGACAGGGTGGACTGAAGCTTTCTTT
CASSLSARTGWTEAFF
>TRBJ1-4|NA|TRBV19|NA
TGTGCCAGTAGTTACCCCCTCATCTGGGGGGGGCCGGATGAAAAACTGTTTTTT
CASSYPLIWGGPDEKLFF
>TRBJ2-6|NA|TRBV4-2|TRBD1
TGTGCCAGCAGCCAAGACAGACAGGGCAACTCTGGGGCCAACGTCCTGACTTTC
CASSQDRQGNSGANVLTF